Shown below are 20 T cell receptor beta chains from a single sample sequenced in a study of blood T cell repertoires in COVID-19. TCRdb keeps only in-frame clones here, not all; method: immunoSEQ multiplex PCR. This sample carries some 120,000 clones, roughly 83% of them seen once, and the ten largest clones take 15% to 20%. The material sequenced was peripheral blood. Receptors were obtained from a woman aged 45-59 years with acute or convalescent COVID-19.

This clone has a single count. This rearrangement joins TRBV3-1 (or the pseudogene TRBV3-2) to TRBJ1-6, with 7 positions matching TRBD1. V lost 4 bases to trimming and J lost 10 bases; unmatched junction nucleotides: 10. This CDR3 contains 15 residues. From germline, CDR1 is LGHDT and CDR2 YNNKEL (reference sequence). The CDR3 DNA reads as TGTGCCAGCAGCCTGGACAGGTCGATCACCTCACCCCTCCACTTT. It yields the protein CASSLDRSITSPLHF.

The V call is TRBV7-6, the J call TRBJ1-4; 10 positions match TRBD1. The V gene's germline CDR1 is SGHVS and CDR2 FNYEAQ. The CDR3 is made up of 19 amino acids. V trimming: 5 bases; J trimming: 0 bases; junction bases outside the gene matches: 12. In DNA, the CDR3 is TGTGCCAGCAGCCGACTCCCACGCGGACAGGGGGCAACTAATGAAAAACTGTTTTTT. Translating it yields CASSRLPRGQGATNEKLFF.

The rearrangement joins TRBV6-5 to TRBJ1-3; TRBD1 is a possible D gene (5 bases). The V gene's germline CDR1 is MNHEY and CDR2 SVGAGI. V was pared by 6 bases and J by 0 bases, with 12 bases between. This CDR3 spans 15 amino acids. CDR3 DNA sequence: TGTGCCAGCAGCCATCCACAGGTCTCTGGAAACACCATATATTTT. Translating gives CASSHPQVSGNTIYF.

The V call is TRBV5-1, the J call TRBJ2-3; 9 nucleotides match TRBD1. The V gene end was trimmed by 4 bases and the J gene end by 6 bases; junction bases not matched to a gene: 6. CDR1 and CDR2 from the germline V gene are SGHRS and YFSETQ. CDR3 length: 14 amino acids. The CDR3 region has the DNA TGCGCCAGCAGCCCGGGACAGGGAACGGATACGCAGTATTTT. Residues: CASSPGQGTDTQYF.

The rearrangement links TRBV30 to TRBJ1-2; tentatively, D is TRBD1 (5 bases). The V gene's germline CDR1 is GTSNPN and CDR2 SVGIG (reference sequence). Trimming stripped 2 bases from V and 7 bases from J, with 11 bases between. This CDR3 region has 12 residues. In DNA form, the CDR3 reads TGTGCCTGGAGTCCCCAGGGTTTTGGCTACACCTTC. Translated: CAWSPQGFGYTF.

The chain has TRBV6-5 and TRBJ2-1; 7 bases fit TRBD1. Germline V gene data show CDR1 as MNHEY and CDR2 as SVGAGI. With 4 bases clipped from V and 4 bases from J, the junction kept 7 bases outside the gene matches. The CDR3 sequence is 15 residues long. CDR3 sequence: CASSSITGEYNEQFF. The CDR3 nucleotides are TGTGCCAGCAGTTCCATTACAGGGGAGTACAATGAGCAGTTCTTC.

This clone showed up many times. The chain carries TRBV30 and TRBJ1-6; D is possibly TRBD1 (5 bases). V shed 5 bases and J shed 11 bases, with 19 bases lying between them. The germline V gene encodes CDR1 GTSNPN and CDR2 SVGIG (reference sequence). The CDR3 has 14 residues. This chain's CDR3 is CAWGHTDKGAPLHF. The CDR3 DNA follows: TGTGCCTGGGGGCACACGGACAAAGGCGCACCCCTCCACTTT.

This clone occurred once. This rearrangement joins TRBV12-5 to TRBJ1-1; D is unclear. This CDR3 is built from 14 residues. V lost 0 bases and J 7 bases, leaving 12 bases between the germline ends. Germline CDR1 and CDR2: LGHNT and FRNRAP. The DNA of the CDR3 is TGTGCTAGTGGTTTGGTAATGCCCACGGTTGAAGCTTTCTTT. Translated, it gives CASGLVMPTVEAFF.

The rearrangement uses TRBV7-9 and TRBJ1-2; 9 bases are a match to TRBD1. The trim removed 8 bases at V and 7 bases at J, leaving 20 bases unmatched. This CDR3 comprises 17 residues. Germline V gene data show CDR1 as SEHNR and CDR2 as FQNEAQ (reference sequence). The CDR3 protein is CASGVGQGVLWGSGYTF. The CDR3 nucleotides read TGTGCCAGCGGTGTGGGACAGGGTGTATTGTGGGGTAGTGGCTACACCTTC.

V is TRBV6-5 and J is TRBJ2-7; 10 nucleotides align to TRBD2. CDR1 and CDR2 (germline): MNHEY, SVGAGI. CDR3 length: 15 residues. The V and J ends lost 6 bases and 2 bases, in that order; junction bases with no gene match: 7. CDR3 nucleotides: TGTGCCAGCAGGGGACGTAGCGGGGGGACCTACGAGCAGTACTTC. Its protein product is CASRGRSGGTYEQYF.

Only a few counts were recorded for this clone. J is TRBJ2-1 and V is TRBV12-3 or TRBV12-4, with D maybe TRBD1 (6 bases). This CDR3 contains 13 residues. V shed 6 bases and J shed 8 bases, with 14 bases lying between them. CDR3 region: CASSLSTGHEQFF. The CDR3 DNA reads as TGTGCCAGCAGCTTGAGCACAGGGCATGAGCAGTTCTTC.

The J gene is TRBJ1-1, the V gene TRBV3-1 (or the pseudogene TRBV3-2); 8 bases agree with TRBD1. Germline CDR1 and CDR2: LGHDT and YNNKEL (reference sequence). The CDR3 is 16 amino acids. V was clipped by 1 base and J by 0 bases; unmatched bases: 4. The CDR3 here is CASSQGQGRVNTEAFF. CDR3 sequence (DNA): TGTGCCAGCAGCCAAGGACAGGGGAGGGTGAACACTGAAGCTTTCTTT.

On this clone itself: The sample carries other DNA sequences with the same CDR3. The chain carries TRBV19 and TRBJ1-1, with D hard to call. This CDR3 is built from 14 residues. Trimming took 1 base from V and 2 from J, leaving 8 bases between them. Germline lookup yields CDR1 LNHDA and CDR2 SQIVND (reference sequence). The CDR3 region is CASSIVPGNTEAFF. The CDR3 DNA sequence: TGTGCCAGTAGTATAGTTCCAGGTAACACTGAAGCTTTCTTT.

This clone was seen only once. The chain recombines TRBV19 with TRBJ1-1; a possible D gene is TRBD1 (5 bases). This CDR3 spans 15 amino acids. The V end was cut by 6 bases, the J end by 2 bases, with 16 bases between. CDR1 is LNHDA, CDR2 SQIVND, per germline (reference sequence). The CDR3 protein is CASRAGELANTEAFF. CDR3 DNA: TGTGCCAGTAGGGCGGGGGAGTTGGCCAACACTGAAGCTTTCTTT.

This clone has just a few counts. The chain couples TRBV12-3 or TRBV12-4 to TRBJ1-3; D ambiguous. The CDR3 length is 13 residues. Trimming shortened V by 3 bases and J by 3 bases, and 6 bases separated the two germline ends. The CDR3 coding sequence is TGTGCCAGCAGTTTTACCAGTGGAAACACCATATATTTT. Its translation is CASSFTSGNTIYF.

V is TRBV3-1 (or the pseudogene TRBV3-2) and J is TRBJ1-5, with a weak D call TRBD1 (5 bases). Germline V lookup: CDR1 LGHDT, CDR2 YNNKEL (reference sequence). The CDR3 is made up of 14 amino acids. V gave up 3 bases and J gave up 6 bases, with 12 bases separating them. CDR3 in DNA: TGTGCCAGCAGCCAGTCAGGGAACGGTCAGCCCCAGCATTTT. It is translated as CASSQSGNGQPQHF.

This rearrangement joins TRBV6-5 to TRBJ1-1, with 9 positions matching TRBD1. There are 15 residues in the CDR3. The V gene's germline CDR1 is MNHEY and CDR2 SVGAGI. V was clipped by 4 bases and J by 3 bases; unmatched bases: 6. The CDR3 DNA is TGTGCCAGCAGTTCCGGGACAGGGCGGCACACTGAAGCTTTCTTT. It specifies CASSSGTGRHTEAFF.

J is TRBJ1-2 and V is TRBV7-2, with D unresolved. From germline, CDR1 is SGHTA and CDR2 FQGNSA. V was shortened by 1 base and J by 7 bases, with 13 bases between the two germline ends. There are 14 residues in the CDR3. This CDR3 is CASSLESGLSGYTF. The CDR3 nucleotides are TGTGCCAGCAGCTTAGAATCAGGTCTAAGTGGCTACACCTTC.

V and J are TRBV3-1 (or the pseudogene TRBV3-2) and TRBJ1-4; no reliable D call. Germline V CDR1 and CDR2: LGHDT, YNNKEL (reference sequence). With 0 bases removed from V and 8 bases from J, the gap between germline ends came to 16 bases. The CDR3 extends over 16 amino acids. CDR3 nucleotide sequence: TGTGCCAGCAGCCAAGATCGCGAGGGAGAGGTCGAAAAACTGTTTTTT. Protein product: CASSQDREGEVEKLFF.

The CDR3 is CASSSGQGLETQYF. In DNA, the CDR3 is TGTGCCAGTAGTTCCGGACAGGGTTTGGAGACCCAGTACTTC. The chain recombines TRBV19 with TRBJ2-5; 8 positions agree with TRBD1. Germline lookup yields CDR1 LNHDA and CDR2 SQIVND (reference sequence). V trimming: 5 bases; J trimming: 5 bases; junction bases outside the gene matches: 7. CDR3 size: 14 residues.